The source of this TCR beta chain is a study of blood T cell repertoires in COVID-19. This clone was counted between two and nine times. The V gene end was trimmed by 3 bases and the J gene end by 2 bases; junction bases not matched to a gene: 6. Germline CDR1 SNHLY, CDR2 FYNNEI. The CDR3 is 16 residues long. Original data processing: Amplification of reference gene primers provided the estimated nucleated cell counts. Generated by immunoSEQ multiplex PCR, the TCRdb table keeps only in-frame clones and is missing some. That table supplies the V and J calls and clone size; D and trimming were determined from the DNA. Among just under 65,000 clones, 78% were seen once, and the ten largest hold 13% to 15%.

Sequenced sample: peripheral blood. The chain recombines TRBV2 with TRBJ2-3, with 9 bases that match TRBD2. This clonotype originated in a man aged 60-69 years with COVID-19, enrolled during active disease. The CDR3, as DNA: TGTGCCAGCAGTGACGCGCTAGCGGGGTTCACAGATACGCAGTATTTT. Translation: CASSDALAGFTDTQYF.